This TCR beta chain was recorded in a study of blood T cell repertoires in COVID-19. Study-level background: Sites in the United States, Italy and Spain provided acute and convalescent COVID-19 samples.

V lost 4 bases and J lost 1, with 11 bases in between. CDR3 length equals 14 residues. Looked up from germline, CDR1 is SGHDN and CDR2 is FVKESK. Original processing notes: Reference gene primer amplification gave nucleated cell count estimates. Produced via immunoSEQ multiplex PCR; TCRdb's table is partial and in-frame only. The V and J calls and clone size are taken from that table; D and trimming were inferred from the DNA. The sample has about 220,000 clones, about 79% seen once. The sequence derives from a man aged 50 or older with active or convalescent COVID-19. Sequenced: peripheral blood. V and J are TRBV14 and TRBJ2-7, with a tentative D call TRBD2 (5 bases). CDR3 nucleotide sequence: TGTGCCAGCAGCCTCCCCGGGGTTTCCTACGAGCAGTACTTC. Its translation is CASSLPGVSYEQYF.